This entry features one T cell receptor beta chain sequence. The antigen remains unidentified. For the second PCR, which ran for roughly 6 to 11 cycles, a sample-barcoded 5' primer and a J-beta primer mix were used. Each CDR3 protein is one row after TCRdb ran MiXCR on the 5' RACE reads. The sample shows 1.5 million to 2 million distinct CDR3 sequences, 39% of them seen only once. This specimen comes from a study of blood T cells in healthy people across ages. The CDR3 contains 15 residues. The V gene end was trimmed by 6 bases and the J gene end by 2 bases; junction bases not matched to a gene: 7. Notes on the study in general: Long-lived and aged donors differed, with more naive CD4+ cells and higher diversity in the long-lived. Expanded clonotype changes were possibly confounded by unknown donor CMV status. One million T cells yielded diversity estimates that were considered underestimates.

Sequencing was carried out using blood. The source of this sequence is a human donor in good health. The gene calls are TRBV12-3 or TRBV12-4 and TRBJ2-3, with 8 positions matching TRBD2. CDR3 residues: CASSRTSSPTDTQYF. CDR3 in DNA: TGTGCCAGCAGCCGGACTAGCAGCCCCACAGATACGCAGTATTTT.